The 30 T cell receptor beta chains below come from one sample, sequenced in a study of somatic mutations in cytotoxic T cells in rheumatoid arthritis. Clones were sequenced by immunoSEQ multiplex PCR, and TCRdb holds only the in-frame ones, with some missing. The table lists under 11,000 clones, about 89% of them singletons, with roughly 1.1% in the top ten. Sequencing used CD4+ T cells sorted from blood. The receptors were gathered from a woman aged 18-30 years with rheumatoid arthritis.

The rearrangement uses TRBV27 and TRBJ1-1, with 7 nucleotides matching TRBD1. The junction had 6 bases not matched to a gene; V was cut back by 5 bases and J by 0 bases. The CDR3 loop spans 15 amino acids. Germline V gene lookup returns CDR1 MNHEY and CDR2 SMNVEV (reference sequence). The CDR3, as DNA: TGTGCCAGCAGTCGACAGGGTCGCATGAACACTGAAGCTTTCTTT. Translating it yields CASSRQGRMNTEAFF.

The table lists this clone with a count of one. The chain couples TRBV7-2 to TRBJ2-1, with 8 bases fitting TRBD1. The CDR3 totals 15 residues. The V and J ends lost 2 bases and 8 bases, in that order; junction bases with no gene match: 8. Per the germline V gene, CDR1 is SGHTA and CDR2 is FQGNSA. CDR3 in amino acids: CASSLLGDRLDEQFF. The CDR3 nucleotides are TGTGCCAGCAGCTTATTGGGGGACAGGCTCGATGAGCAGTTCTTC.

J is TRBJ1-3 and V is TRBV11-2; 7 bases align to TRBD1. V dropped 1 base and J dropped 0; count of bases not matched to a gene: 0. The CDR3 totals 15 residues. CDR1 SGHAT and CDR2 FQNNGV come from the germline V gene. Here the CDR3 DNA reads TGTGCCAGCAGCTTAGGACAGGGCTCTGGAAACACCATATATTTT. This sequence encodes CASSLGQGSGNTIYF.

The V gene is TRBV27, the J gene TRBJ2-2; the match to TRBD2 covers 9 bases. The CDR3 consists of 14 residues. Trimming at V came to 7 bases and at J to 1 base, leaving 1 base not matched to a gene. CDR1 and CDR2 from the germline V gene are MNHEY and SMNVEV (reference sequence). The CDR3 nucleotides are TGTGCCAGCACGACTAGCGGGAACACCGGGGAGCTGTTTTTT. It encodes CASTTSGNTGELFF.

This clone was observed once. The rearrangement joins TRBV11-2 to TRBJ2-2; weak D call: TRBD1 (7 bases). This CDR3 is built from 17 residues. Looked up from germline, CDR1 is SGHAT and CDR2 is FQNNGV. Trimming removed 2 bases at V and 2 bases at J, with 15 bases between. CDR3 nucleotides: TGTGCCAGCAGCTTAAGAGGAGGGGGCTCTAACACCGGGGAGCTGTTTTTT. Translating gives CASSLRGGGSNTGELFF. The variable domain in full, with the rest retrieved from reference TRBV11-2 and TRBJ2-2, is EAGVAQSPRYKIIEKRQSVAFWCNPISGHATLYWYQQILGQGPKLLIQFQNNGVVDDSQLPKDRFSAERLKGVDSTLKIQPAKLEDSAVYLCASSLRGGGSNTGELFFGEGSRLTVL.

As DNA, the CDR3 is TGTGCCAGCAGCTTAGTGCAGGGGCCGGGTACTGAAGCTTTCTTT. Protein product: CASSLVQGPGTEAFF. The chain carries TRBV7-8 and TRBJ1-1; D is perhaps TRBD1 (6 bases). The CDR3 spans 15 residues. The germline CDR1 and CDR2 sequences are SGHVS and FQNEAQ. Trimming took off 1 base at V and 5 bases at J, with 14 bases between the two ends.

This chain connects TRBV7-2 to TRBJ2-7; TRBD2 matches at 8 bases. Germline CDR1 is SGHTA and CDR2 is FQGNSA. J gave up 3 bases and V 3 bases, and 7 bases lay outside the gene matches. The CDR3 spans 15 residues. Written as DNA, the CDR3 is TGTGCCAGCAGCTTCAGCGGGGGACCCCTCTACGAGCAGTACTTC. Translating it yields CASSFSGGPLYEQYF.

The chain carries TRBV6-5 and TRBJ1-6; 7 bases map to TRBD1. The germline gives CDR1 MNHEY, CDR2 SVGAGI. The V gene end was trimmed by 2 bases and the J gene end by 10 bases; junction bases not matched to a gene: 5. The CDR3 length is 14 residues. This CDR3 reads CASSYDRDRSPLHF. CDR3 DNA sequence: TGTGCCAGCAGTTACGACAGGGATCGCTCACCCCTCCACTTT.

This chain links TRBV5-1 with TRBJ1-5; D gene ambiguous. This CDR3 region has 15 residues. The germline V gene has CDR1 SGHRS and CDR2 YFSETQ. V was cut by 4 bases and J by 3 bases, with 14 bases left in between. CDR3 region: CASSISGGLNQPQHF. In DNA form, the CDR3 reads TGCGCCAGCAGCATCTCGGGCGGGCTCAATCAGCCCCAGCATTTT.

The chain links TRBV4-1 to TRBJ2-7, with TRBD1 as a possible D gene (6 bases). Trimming cost V 4 bases and J 4 bases, with 17 bases left between them. The CDR3 covers 15 residues. Germline CDR1 MGHRA, CDR2 YSYEKL. In nucleotides, the CDR3 is TGCGCCAGCAGCCTTTATCGGACAGAGGGTTACGAGCAGTACTTC. Translated, it gives CASSLYRTEGYEQYF.

The chain combines TRBV19 with TRBJ1-5; TRBD1 matches at 7 bases. There are 13 residues in the CDR3. Germline CDR1 is LNHDA and CDR2 is SQIVND (reference sequence). V shed 8 bases, J shed 11 bases, and the junction held 12 bases outside the gene matches. CDR3 DNA sequence: TGTGCCAGTGGGACAGTCTCTTCGAGGTCCCAGCATTTT. Residues: CASGTVSSRSQHF.

The genes are TRBV9 and TRBJ1-1, with D hard to call. Looked up from germline, CDR1 is SGDLS and CDR2 is YYNGEE. The CDR3 runs to 12 residues. V gave up 3 bases and J gave up 1 base, with 4 bases separating them. DNA of the CDR3: TGTGCCAGCAGCGACAGGAACACTGAAGCTTTCTTT. It specifies CASSDRNTEAFF.

The rearrangement uses TRBV7-2 and TRBJ2-1; 8 bases agree with TRBD1. Germline-derived CDR1 and CDR2 are SGHTA and FQGNSA. The CDR3 has 15 residues. Losses at the gene ends were 1 base for V and 4 bases for J; bases not matched to a gene: 3. The CDR3: CASSLGRGQYNEQFF. As DNA, the CDR3 is TGTGCCAGCAGCTTAGGCAGGGGGCAATACAATGAGCAGTTCTTC.

The chain carries TRBV7-3 and TRBJ2-3, with a possible D match to TRBD2 (6 bases). The CDR3 runs 16 residues. The germline CDR1 and CDR2 sequences are SGHTA and FQGTGA. Trimming took off 0 bases at V and 2 bases at J, with 12 bases between the two ends. CDR3 nucleotide sequence: TGTGCCAGCAGCTTAACTAGCGGAGGAAACACAGATACGCAGTATTTT. As protein: CASSLTSGGNTDTQYF.

The chain carries TRBV5-6 and TRBJ1-2; D ambiguous. Trimming stripped 0 bases from V and 2 bases from J, with 8 bases between. Germline lookup yields CDR1 SGHDT and CDR2 YYEEEE. CDR3 size: 14 residues. The CDR3 loop is CASSLAGRNYGYTF. As DNA, the CDR3 is TGTGCCAGCAGCTTGGCAGGTCGCAACTATGGCTACACCTTC.

The rearrangement links TRBV30 to TRBJ2-1; D call uncertain. The germline V gene encodes CDR1 GTSNPN and CDR2 SVGIG (reference sequence). V dropped 1 base and J dropped 6 bases, with 19 bases sitting between them. The CDR3 runs 16 residues. The CDR3 DNA follows: TGTGCCTGGAGTGCTCGGCGGATATCCGTTCGCAATGAGCAGTTCTTC. Its translation is CAWSARRISVRNEQFF.

V is TRBV10-3 and J is TRBJ2-7; TRBD1 agrees at 10 bases. The CDR3 loop spans 15 amino acids. V lost 8 bases and J lost 1; bases outside the gene matches: 8. Germline CDR1 and CDR2: ENHRY and SYGVKD. CDR3 DNA: TGTGCCATCGGCAAGGGACAGGGGAATTCCTACGAGCAGTACTTC. This sequence encodes CAIGKGQGNSYEQYF.

V gene TRBV30 combines with J gene TRBJ2-1, with D unresolved. Trimming cost V 1 base and J 8 bases, with 15 bases left between them. The length of the CDR3 is 14 residues. Germline-derived CDR1 and CDR2 are GTSNPN and SVGIG (reference sequence). The CDR3 DNA follows: TGTGCCTGGAGTGCAGGTATAGGCAGCCATGAGCAGTTCTTC. As protein: CAWSAGIGSHEQFF.

The V gene is TRBV11-3, the J gene TRBJ1-6; no clear D gene. V lost 3 bases and J lost 3, with 15 bases in between. Per the germline V gene, CDR1 is SGHNT and CDR2 is YENEEA. The CDR3 is 17 amino acids. The CDR3 DNA reads as TGTGCCAGCAGCTTCACCCCCCCCACTGACTATAATTCACCCCTCCACTTT. Its protein is CASSFTPPTDYNSPLHF.

The chain recombines TRBV19 with TRBJ2-1, with TRBD2 identical over 8 bases. Germline CDR1 LNHDA, CDR2 SQIVND (reference sequence). This CDR3 has 19 amino acids. Trimming took 3 bases from V and 3 from J; bases not matched to a gene: 16. The CDR3 reads CASSMGLVSGGRLYNEQFF. The CDR3 DNA sequence: TGTGCCAGTAGTATGGGATTAGTGTCGGGCGGGAGGCTCTACAATGAGCAGTTCTTC.

V and J are TRBV4-3 and TRBJ1-5; no firm D call. V was shortened by 5 bases and J by 2 bases, with 16 bases between the two germline ends. Germline V gene data show CDR1 as LGHNA and CDR2 as YSLEER. The CDR3 sequence is 16 residues long. CDR3 region: CASSEGLQRGNQPQHF. The CDR3 bases are TGCGCCAGCAGCGAGGGCCTTCAGAGGGGCAATCAGCCCCAGCATTTT.

The chain links TRBV25-1 to TRBJ2-7; 7 nucleotides align to TRBD2. J was trimmed by 4 bases and V by 10 bases; bases with no gene match: 10. Germline V gene data show CDR1 as MGHDK and CDR2 as SYGVNS. CDR3 length: 13 residues. The CDR3 coding sequence is TGTGCCACCACAGCGGGAAAGGGATACGAGCAGTACTTC. This codes for CATTAGKGYEQYF.

This clone was detected only once. The V and J genes are TRBV6-1 and TRBJ1-2, with D possibly being TRBD1 (5 bases). The CDR3 totals 13 residues. V dropped 6 bases and J dropped 7 bases, with 15 bases sitting between them. CDR1 and CDR2 (germline): MNHNS, SASEGT. CDR3 protein: CASSLMQGGGYTF. CDR3 bases: TGTGCCAGCAGCCTTATGCAGGGAGGTGGCTACACCTTC.

The chain has TRBV10-3 and TRBJ2-1; 9 positions agree with TRBD2. CDR3 size: 16 residues. The V and J ends lost 11 bases and 5 bases, in that order; junction bases with no gene match: 16. Germline CDR1 ENHRY, CDR2 SYGVKD. The CDR3 DNA follows: TGTGCCGTCAATTATGGTAGCGGGAGCATCCACAATGAGCAGTTCTTC. Protein sequence: CAVNYGSGSIHNEQFF.

The DNA of the CDR3 is TGTGCCTGGACCTCGACAGGGTTTAACACCGGGGAGCTGTTTTTT. Translation: CAWTSTGFNTGELFF. The chain has TRBV30 and TRBJ2-2; 7 nucleotides match TRBD1. Unmatched junction bases numbered 7, after V lost 4 bases and J lost 2 bases. The CDR3 extends over 15 amino acids. Germline V lookup: CDR1 GTSNPN, CDR2 SVGIG (reference sequence).

V and J are TRBV5-1 and TRBJ2-7; possibly TRBD2 for D (5 bases). The germline gives CDR1 SGHRS, CDR2 YFSETQ. V was clipped by 1 base and J by 5 bases, with 13 bases between them. The length of the CDR3 is 14 residues. CDR3: CASSLMGSIDEQYF. The DNA for the CDR3 is TGCGCCAGCAGCTTGATGGGGAGCATTGACGAGCAGTACTTC. The full variable domain, its missing parts supplied by reference TRBV5-1 and TRBJ2-7, is KAGVTQTPRYLIKTRGQQVTLSCSPISGHRSVSWYQQTPGQGLQFLFEYFSETQRNKGNFPGRFSGRQFSNSRSEMNVSTLELGDSALYLCASSLMGSIDEQYFGPGTRLTVT.

The chain uses TRBV9 and TRBJ1-1; TRBD1 matches at 7 bases. The CDR3 is made up of 17 amino acids. The J segment lost 0 bases and the V segment lost 0 bases, leaving 8 bases of the junction unmatched. Germline CDR1 SGDLS, CDR2 YYNGEE. The CDR3 sequence is CASSVVGGGQMNTEAFF. In DNA, the CDR3 is TGTGCCAGCAGCGTAGTGGGTGGGGGACAGATGAACACTGAAGCTTTCTTT.

The rearrangement joins TRBV6-6 to TRBJ1-4, with 10 bases that match TRBD1. With 7 bases clipped from V and 11 bases from J, the junction kept 16 bases outside the gene matches. CDR1 MNHNY and CDR2 SVGAGI come from the germline V gene (reference sequence). The CDR3 extends over 16 amino acids. The CDR3 sequence: CASTDGQGVSSHKLFF. DNA of the CDR3: TGTGCCAGCACCGATGGACAGGGGGTGAGCTCTCATAAACTGTTTTTT.

J is TRBJ1-4 and V is TRBV30; D unresolved. Germline lookup yields CDR1 GTSNPN and CDR2 SVGIG (reference sequence). The V and J ends lost 5 bases and 8 bases respectively, with 9 bases between them. The CDR3 is 11 amino acids. The CDR3: CAWATWEKLFF. The CDR3 DNA is TGTGCCTGGGCTACTTGGGAAAAACTGTTTTTT.

V gene TRBV7-2 combines with J gene TRBJ1-4; D possibly corresponds to TRBD1 (6 bases). V was trimmed by 4 bases and J by 4 bases, leaving 13 bases between them. Germline loops: CDR1 SGHTA, CDR2 FQGNSA. The CDR3 totals 15 residues. The CDR3, as DNA: TGTGCCAGCAGCTCGAAAGGGGGGGGTAATGAAAAACTGTTTTTT. It translates to CASSSKGGGNEKLFF. The whole variable domain, filled in from reference TRBV7-2 and TRBJ1-4, reads GAGVSQSPSNKVTEKGKDVELRCDPISGHTALYWYRQSLGQGLEFLIYFQGNSAPDKSGLPSDRFSAERTGGSVSTLTIQRTQQEDSAVYLCASSSKGGGNEKLFFGSGTQLSVL.